This TCR beta chain was sequenced for a study of T cell responses to AZD1222 COVID-19 vaccine. General observations from the study: Vaccine-related CD4 TCRs covered spike, predominating at 160-218 and 743-854.

Repertoires were generated with immunoSEQ multiplex PCR, while TCRdb's copy carries only in-frame clones and drops some. This sample carries around 140,000 clones, about 92% of them seen once, and the ten largest clones take around 5.1%. This clone was seen once. Its target is unknown. From germline, CDR1 is SGHDT and CDR2 YYEEEE. CDR3 size: 14 residues. V gave up 2 bases and J gave up 3 bases, with 9 bases separating them. The TCR sequence derives from an adult in good health. Sequencing used peripheral blood, obtained on day 0 of AZD1222 vaccination. The chain uses TRBV5-6 and TRBJ1-5, with D unresolved. DNA of the CDR3: TGTGCCAGCAGCTTAAGACACCTCAATCAGCCCCAGCATTTT. Translating gives CASSLRHLNQPQHF.